The rows below give T cell receptor beta chains drawn from one sample of a study of human T cells and chemical hapten exposure. TCRdb itself ran the RACE reads through MiXCR, one entry per CDR3 protein. The sample carries around 380,000 distinct CDR3 sequences, roughly 5% recorded once. The sequencing used whole blood, collected in connection with sensitization to the hapten diphenylcyclopropenone (DPC). These receptors were collected from a woman between 50 and 59 years old with alopecia areata. Some clones in this sample may be carry-over from other donors' samples. Each CDR3 is given with its conserved first and last residue. The D gene is left open where the match is weak. The size of a clone is reported for some rows only, either as once, few or many, or as a class for expanded clones.

J gene: TRBJ1-1
V gene: TRBV11-2
D gene: NA
clone size: many
CDR3 DNA: TGTGCCAGCAGCTTGGATCCCAGCAGGGCTTTCTTT
CDR3 protein: CASSLDPSRAFF

J gene: TRBJ2-3
V gene: TRBV5-1
D gene: TRBD1
clone size: many
CDR3 DNA: TGCGCCAGCAGCCCGGGACAGAAGACAGATACGCAGTATTTT
CDR3 protein: CASSPGQKTDTQYF

J gene: TRBJ2-1
V gene: TRBV5-5
D gene: NA
clone size: few
CDR3 DNA: TGTGCCAGCAGCCAGCAGGTTAGCTCCTACAATGAGCAGTTCTTC
CDR3 protein: CASSQQVSSYNEQFF

J gene: TRBJ2-7
V gene: TRBV3-1
D gene: TRBD1
clone size: few
CDR3 DNA: TGTGCCAGCAGCCACACGGGACAGGGGGCGGACTACGAGCAGTACTTC
CDR3 protein: CASSHTGQGADYEQYF

J gene: TRBJ2-7
V gene: TRBV7-9
D gene: TRBD2
clone size: NA
CDR3 DNA: TGTGCCAGCAGCCCCCCCGGGGGGAGCTCCTACGAGCAGTACTTC
CDR3 protein: CASSPPGGSSYEQYF

J gene: TRBJ2-3
V gene: TRBV5-1
D gene: TRBD2
clone size: few
CDR3 DNA: TGCGCCAGCAGACCCCTAGCGGCAGATACGCAGTATTTT
CDR3 protein: CASRPLAADTQYF

J gene: TRBJ2-7
V gene: TRBV7-9
D gene: NA
clone size: few
CDR3 DNA: TGTGCCAGCAGTTGGGACGGCACCTACGAGCAGTACTTC
CDR3 protein: CASSWDGTYEQYF

J gene: TRBJ1-1
V gene: TRBV12-3/TRBV12-4
D gene: NA
clone size: many
CDR3 DNA: TGTGCCAGCAGTCTTAACGGACAGACGAAGGCTTTCTTT
CDR3 protein: CASSLNGQTKAFF

J gene: TRBJ1-5
V gene: TRBV11-2
D gene: TRBD1
clone size: many
CDR3 DNA: TGTGCCAGCAGCTTGACAGGGTCTAGCAATCAGCCCCAGCATTTT
CDR3 protein: CASSLTGSSNQPQHF

J gene: TRBJ2-1
V gene: TRBV11-2
D gene: TRBD2
clone size: few
CDR3 DNA: TGTGCCAGCAGCTTACTAGCGGGAGGGCCCCGGAGCTCCTACAATGAGCAGTTCTTC
CDR3 protein: CASSLLAGGPRSSYNEQFF

J gene: TRBJ2-5
V gene: TRBV7-8
D gene: NA
clone size: NA
CDR3 DNA: TGTGCCAGCAGCTTAGGGACGGGCCAGCTTGGAGGGGAGACCCAGTACTTC
CDR3 protein: CASSLGTGQLGGETQYF

J gene: TRBJ2-3
V gene: TRBV3-1
D gene: NA
clone size: NA
CDR3 DNA: TGTGCCAGCAGCCAAGTCCAGGGCGTGACAGATACGCAGTATTTT
CDR3 protein: CASSQVQGVTDTQYF

J gene: TRBJ2-1
V gene: TRBV24-1
D gene: TRBD2
clone size: NA
CDR3 DNA: TGTGCCACCAGTGATTTTAGGGAAGGCCTAGCGGGAGCCAATGAGCAGTTCTTC
CDR3 protein: CATSDFREGLAGANEQFF

J gene: TRBJ1-6
V gene: TRBV9
D gene: NA
clone size: NA
CDR3 DNA: TGTGCCAGCAGCGTAGAACCACAGGCCCCCTCACCCCTCCACTTT
CDR3 protein: CASSVEPQAPSPLHF

J gene: TRBJ1-1
V gene: TRBV20-1
D gene: NA
clone size: few
CDR3 DNA: TGCAGTGCCCCCCGGCCCCAGGGCTTGCCTGAAGCTTTCTTT
CDR3 protein: CSAPRPQGLPEAFF

J gene: TRBJ2-4
V gene: TRBV5-6
D gene: NA
clone size: many
CDR3 DNA: TGTGCCAGCAGCTTGTTTCAACAGGTACTAGCCAAAAACATTCAGTACTTC
CDR3 protein: CASSLFQQVLAKNIQYF

J gene: TRBJ2-3
V gene: TRBV5-4
D gene: NA
clone size: few
CDR3 DNA: TGTGCCAGCAGCTTTGGCTTAACAGATACGCAGTATTTT
CDR3 protein: CASSFGLTDTQYF

J gene: TRBJ2-7
V gene: TRBV29-1
D gene: NA
clone size: many
CDR3 DNA: TGCAGCGTTGCCCCGGGGCTGGGCTACGAGCAGTACTTC
CDR3 protein: CSVAPGLGYEQYF

J gene: TRBJ2-2
V gene: TRBV6-5
D gene: NA
clone size: few
CDR3 DNA: TGTGCCAGCAGCCGCTTCTTAGGGACCGGGGAGCTGTTTTTT
CDR3 protein: CASSRFLGTGELFF

J gene: TRBJ2-1
V gene: TRBV28
D gene: NA
clone size: NA
CDR3 DNA: TGTGCCAGCAGTTTAATTAGCATCCCGGGGGATGAGCAGTTCTTC
CDR3 protein: CASSLISIPGDEQFF

J gene: TRBJ1-3
V gene: TRBV3-1
D gene: TRBD1
clone size: many
CDR3 DNA: TGTGCCAGCAGCCATCGACAGGGGAGCTCTGGAAACACCATATATTTT
CDR3 protein: CASSHRQGSSGNTIYF

J gene: TRBJ1-1
V gene: TRBV13
D gene: NA
clone size: few
CDR3 DNA: TGTGCCAGCAGCCCCCAGGGGTTCACTGAAGCTTTCTTT
CDR3 protein: CASSPQGFTEAFF

J gene: TRBJ2-5
V gene: TRBV11-1
D gene: NA
clone size: many
CDR3 DNA: TGTGCCAGCAGCGCCGGACGGCTCCAAGAGACCCAGTACTTC
CDR3 protein: CASSAGRLQETQYF

J gene: TRBJ2-1
V gene: TRBV14
D gene: NA
clone size: many
CDR3 DNA: TGTGCCAGCAGCCCCTTCCTGGTGGGGTGGAATGAGCAGTTCTTC
CDR3 protein: CASSPFLVGWNEQFF

J gene: TRBJ1-4
V gene: TRBV7-6
D gene: NA
clone size: many
CDR3 DNA: TGTGCCAGCAGCTTAAATCGTCCGGGGACTAATGAAAAACTGTTTTTT
CDR3 protein: CASSLNRPGTNEKLFF

J gene: TRBJ2-7
V gene: TRBV7-9
D gene: TRBD1
clone size: NA
CDR3 DNA: TGTGCCAGCAGCTTAGCGGGACAGAACTACGAGCAGTACTTC
CDR3 protein: CASSLAGQNYEQYF

J gene: TRBJ2-1
V gene: TRBV20-1
D gene: TRBD2
clone size: many
CDR3 DNA: TGCAGCGCGAATGGACTAGCGGGAGGTGGGAATGAGCAGTTCTTC
CDR3 protein: CSANGLAGGGNEQFF

J gene: TRBJ2-3
V gene: TRBV9
D gene: TRBD2
clone size: NA
CDR3 DNA: TGTGCCAGCAGCGGGGTTGGGAGCGGGAGCGCAGATACGCAGTATTTT
CDR3 protein: CASSGVGSGSADTQYF

J gene: TRBJ2-3
V gene: TRBV7-2
D gene: TRBD2
clone size: many
CDR3 DNA: TGTGCCAGCAGCACTAGCGGTACTAGCACAGATACGCAGTATTTT
CDR3 protein: CASSTSGTSTDTQYF

J gene: TRBJ1-6
V gene: TRBV4-3
D gene: TRBD1
clone size: many
CDR3 DNA: TGCGCCAGCAGCCAAGACTCGACAGGGGGGTCACCCCTCCACTTT
CDR3 protein: CASSQDSTGGSPLHF

J gene: TRBJ2-3
V gene: TRBV5-1
D gene: NA
clone size: many
CDR3 DNA: TGCGCCAGCAGCTTAGTAGCTAGCACTAGCACAGATACGCAGTATTTT
CDR3 protein: CASSLVASTSTDTQYF

J gene: TRBJ2-1
V gene: TRBV5-1
D gene: TRBD2
clone size: many
CDR3 DNA: TGCGCCAGCAGCACCGGGACTAGCGGGAGCGTTTATGAGCAGTTCTTC
CDR3 protein: CASSTGTSGSVYEQFF

J gene: TRBJ2-5
V gene: TRBV7-9
D gene: NA
clone size: many
CDR3 DNA: TGTGCCAGCAGCTTAGCGGGGCAGGGGGAGACCCAGTACTTC
CDR3 protein: CASSLAGQGETQYF

J gene: TRBJ1-2
V gene: TRBV3-1
D gene: NA
clone size: NA
CDR3 DNA: TGTGCCAGCAGCCAAGAGGAGGGGCCCTATGGCTACACCTTC
CDR3 protein: CASSQEEGPYGYTF

J gene: TRBJ1-1
V gene: TRBV20-1
D gene: NA
clone size: few
CDR3 DNA: TGCAGTGCTAGAGTCGCCGGTAGGGGTACTGAAGCTTTCTTT
CDR3 protein: CSARVAGRGTEAFF

J gene: TRBJ2-1
V gene: TRBV12-3/TRBV12-4
D gene: NA
clone size: many
CDR3 DNA: TGTGCCAGCAGTTACGGCACCCGGGTCGGCAATGAGCAGTTCTTC
CDR3 protein: CASSYGTRVGNEQFF

J gene: TRBJ2-2
V gene: TRBV28
D gene: NA
clone size: many
CDR3 DNA: TGTGCCAGCACGGTCACCGGGGAGCTGTTTTTT
CDR3 protein: CASTVTGELFF

J gene: TRBJ2-2
V gene: TRBV24-1
D gene: TRBD2
clone size: many
CDR3 DNA: TGTGCCACCTCTCCACGCCTAGCGGGAGGTGGGCTGTTTTTT
CDR3 protein: CATSPRLAGGGLFF

J gene: TRBJ2-1
V gene: TRBV2
D gene: NA
clone size: NA
CDR3 DNA: TGTGCCAGCTTTGAGAGGGTCAGGACACCCCACAATGAGCAGTTCTTC
CDR3 protein: CASFERVRTPHNEQFF

J gene: TRBJ2-1
V gene: TRBV28
D gene: TRBD2
clone size: many
CDR3 DNA: TGTGCCAGCACCCGACTAGCGGGAGGGCATGAGCAGTTCTTC
CDR3 protein: CASTRLAGGHEQFF

J gene: TRBJ2-5
V gene: TRBV10-3
D gene: TRBD2
clone size: NA
CDR3 DNA: TGTGCCACCAGCCCGGCGGGGGGCCAAGAGACCCAGTACTTC
CDR3 protein: CATSPAGGQETQYF